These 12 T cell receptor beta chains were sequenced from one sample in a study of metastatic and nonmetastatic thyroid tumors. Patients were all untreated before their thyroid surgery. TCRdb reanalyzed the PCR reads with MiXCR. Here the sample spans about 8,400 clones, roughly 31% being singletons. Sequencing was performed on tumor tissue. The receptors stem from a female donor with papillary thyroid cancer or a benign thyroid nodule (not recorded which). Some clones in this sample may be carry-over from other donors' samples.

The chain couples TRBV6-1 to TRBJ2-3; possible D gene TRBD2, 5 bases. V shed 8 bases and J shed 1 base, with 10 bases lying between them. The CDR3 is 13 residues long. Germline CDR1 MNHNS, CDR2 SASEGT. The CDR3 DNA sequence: TGTGCCAGCGGGGAGCCCGGCACAGATACGCAGTATTTT. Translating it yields CASGEPGTDTQYF.

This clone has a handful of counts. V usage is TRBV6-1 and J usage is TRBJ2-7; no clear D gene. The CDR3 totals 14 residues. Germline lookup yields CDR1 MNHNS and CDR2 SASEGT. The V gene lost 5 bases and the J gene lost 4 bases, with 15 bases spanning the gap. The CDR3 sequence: CASSSYDGFYEQYF. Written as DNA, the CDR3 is TGTGCCAGCAGTTCTTACGACGGATTTTACGAGCAGTACTTC.

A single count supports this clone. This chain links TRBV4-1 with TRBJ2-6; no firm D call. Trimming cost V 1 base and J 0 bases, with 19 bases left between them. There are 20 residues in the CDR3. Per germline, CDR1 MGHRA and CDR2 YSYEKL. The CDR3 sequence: CASSQGVRWYLSSGANVLTF. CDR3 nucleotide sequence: TGCGCCAGCAGCCAAGGTGTCAGATGGTACTTGAGCTCTGGGGCCAACGTCCTGACTTTC.

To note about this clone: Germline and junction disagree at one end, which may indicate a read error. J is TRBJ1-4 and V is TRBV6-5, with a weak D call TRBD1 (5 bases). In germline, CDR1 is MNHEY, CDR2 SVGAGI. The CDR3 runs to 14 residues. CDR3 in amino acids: CASGYSGRGEKLFF. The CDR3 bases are TGTGCCAGCGGTTACTCGGGACGAGGCGAAAAACTGTTTTTT.

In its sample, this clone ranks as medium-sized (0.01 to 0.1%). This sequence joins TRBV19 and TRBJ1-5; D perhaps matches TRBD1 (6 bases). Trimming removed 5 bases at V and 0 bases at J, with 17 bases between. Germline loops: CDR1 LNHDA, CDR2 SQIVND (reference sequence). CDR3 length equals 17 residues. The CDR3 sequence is CASSLTTGIHSNQPQHF. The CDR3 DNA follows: TGTGCCAGTAGTTTGACGACAGGCATACATAGCAATCAGCCCCAGCATTTT.

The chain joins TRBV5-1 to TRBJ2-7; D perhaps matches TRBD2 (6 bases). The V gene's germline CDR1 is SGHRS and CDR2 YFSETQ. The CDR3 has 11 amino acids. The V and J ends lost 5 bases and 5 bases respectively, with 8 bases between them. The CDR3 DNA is TGCGCCAGCAGACTAGCTCACGAGCAGTACTTC. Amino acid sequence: CASRLAHEQYF.

Here the CDR3 reads CASSLGLNPNTGELFF. For the CDR3, the DNA is TGCGCCAGCAGCTTGGGACTAAACCCGAACACCGGGGAGCTGTTTTTT. The rearrangement links TRBV5-1 to TRBJ2-2; maybe TRBD2 (5 bases). The V gene lost 0 bases and the J gene lost 0 bases, with 9 bases spanning the gap. Looked up from germline, CDR1 is SGHRS and CDR2 is YFSETQ. The CDR3 runs 16 residues. Full variable domain (outside the CDR3, taken from reference TRBV5-1 and TRBJ2-2): KAGVTQTPRYLIKTRGQQVTLSCSPISGHRSVSWYQQTPGQGLQFLFEYFSETQRNKGNFPGRFSGRQFSNSRSEMNVSTLELGDSALYLCASSLGLNPNTGELFFGEGSRLTVL.

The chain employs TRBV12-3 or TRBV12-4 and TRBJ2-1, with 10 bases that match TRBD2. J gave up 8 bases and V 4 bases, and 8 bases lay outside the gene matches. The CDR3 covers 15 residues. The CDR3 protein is CASSSRTSGSDEQFF. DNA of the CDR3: TGTGCCAGCAGTTCCCGGACTAGCGGCAGCGATGAGCAGTTCTTC.

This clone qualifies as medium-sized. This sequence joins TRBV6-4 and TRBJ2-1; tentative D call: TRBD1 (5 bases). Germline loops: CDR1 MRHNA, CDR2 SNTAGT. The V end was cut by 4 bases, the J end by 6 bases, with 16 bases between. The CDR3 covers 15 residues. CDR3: CASSVVAGLGNEQFF. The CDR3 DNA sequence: TGTGCCAGCAGTGTAGTGGCAGGGCTGGGCAATGAGCAGTTCTTC.

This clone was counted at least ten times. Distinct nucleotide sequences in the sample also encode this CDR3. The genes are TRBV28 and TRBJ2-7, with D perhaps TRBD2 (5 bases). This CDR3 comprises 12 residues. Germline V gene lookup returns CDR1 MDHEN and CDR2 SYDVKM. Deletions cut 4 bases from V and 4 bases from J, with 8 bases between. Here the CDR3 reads CASSSRRYEQYF. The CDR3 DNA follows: TGTGCCAGCAGTTCGAGGAGGTACGAGCAGTACTTC.

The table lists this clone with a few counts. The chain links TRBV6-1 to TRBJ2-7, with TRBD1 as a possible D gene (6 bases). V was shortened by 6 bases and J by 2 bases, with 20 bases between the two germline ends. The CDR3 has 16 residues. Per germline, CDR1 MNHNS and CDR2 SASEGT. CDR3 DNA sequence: TGTGCCAGCAGAGAGACCCCAACAGGGTCAGCCTACGAGCAGTACTTC. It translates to CASRETPTGSAYEQYF.

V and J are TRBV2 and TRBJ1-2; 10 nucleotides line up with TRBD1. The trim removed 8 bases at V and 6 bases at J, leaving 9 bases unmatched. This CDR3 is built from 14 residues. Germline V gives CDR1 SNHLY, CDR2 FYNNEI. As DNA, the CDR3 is TGTGCCAGCGAAAGACAGGGGGCATCCAATGGCTACACCTTC. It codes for CASERQGASNGYTF.